Following are 6 T cell receptor beta chains from one sample sequenced in a study of breast tumors, draining lymph nodes, adjacent tissues. TCRdb re-analysed the multiplex PCR reads in MiXCR, keeping a single row per CDR3 protein. The data show tens of thousands of distinct CDR3 sequences, about 61% seen once. The specimen sequenced was tumor-adjacent breast tissue. The receptors here all came from a female donor with breast cancer. Some clones in this sample may be carry-over from other donors' samples.

The CDR3 here is CASSAVGGKNEKLFF. CDR3 DNA sequence: TGTGCCAGCAGCGCCGTTGGGGGGAAGAATGAAAAACTGTTTTTT. The chain carries TRBV7-9 and TRBJ1-4; D perhaps matches TRBD1 (5 bases). The CDR3 is made up of 15 amino acids. Germline V gene data show CDR1 as SEHNR and CDR2 as FQNEAQ (reference sequence). V was clipped by 5 bases and J by 5 bases, with 15 bases between them.

V and J are TRBV9 and TRBJ1-2; no firm D call. The CDR3 has 13 amino acids. Germline V gene sequence: CDR1 SGDLS, CDR2 YYNGEE. V was pared by 4 bases and J by 7 bases, with 14 bases between. This chain's CDR3 is CASSFGPGSGYTF. CDR3 bases: TGTGCCAGCAGCTTCGGACCGGGGAGTGGCTACACCTTC. The entire variable domain, with the rest obtained from reference TRBV9 and TRBJ1-2, is as follows: DSGVTQTPKHLITATGQRVTLRCSPRSGDLSVYWYQQSLDQGLQFLIQYYNGEERAKGNILERFSAQQFPDLHSELNLSSLELGDSALYFCASSFGPGSGYTFGSGTRLTVV.

The chain recombines TRBV2 with TRBJ2-5, with D perhaps matching TRBD2 (6 bases). CDR3 size: 14 residues. The germline V gene has CDR1 SNHLY and CDR2 FYNNEI. Trimming removed 8 bases at V and 2 bases at J, with 15 bases between. For the CDR3, the DNA is TGTGCCAGCGGGAGGTCCGGTGCTCAAGAGACCCAGTACTTC. This translates into CASGRSGAQETQYF. Complete variable domain (other parts from reference TRBV2 and TRBJ2-5): EPEVTQTPSHQVTQMGQEVILRCVPISNHLYFYWYRQILGQKVEFLVSFYNNEISEKSEIFDDQFSVERPDGSNFTLKIRSTKLEDSAMYFCASGRSGAQETQYFGPGTRLLVL.

V is TRBV7-2 and J is TRBJ2-3, with 12 bases aligning to TRBD2. Germline lookup yields CDR1 SGHTA and CDR2 FQGNSA. The J segment lost 4 bases and the V segment lost 3 bases, leaving 11 bases of the junction unmatched. The CDR3 runs 18 residues. The CDR3 here is CASSLGVRTSGNPDTQYF. DNA for the CDR3: TGTGCCAGCAGCTTGGGCGTGAGGACTAGCGGGAACCCAGATACGCAGTATTTT.

This clonotype was observed many times. This rearrangement joins TRBV7-2 to TRBJ1-1; the D is unclear. The germline CDR1 and CDR2 sequences are SGHTA and FQGNSA. The CDR3 contains 12 residues. Trimming left V 3 bases short and J 5 bases short, with 7 bases between. The CDR3 sequence is CASSFTRTEAFF. CDR3 nucleotide sequence: TGTGCCAGCAGCTTTACTCGTACTGAAGCTTTCTTT.

V and J are TRBV11-2 and TRBJ1-6; D perhaps matches TRBD1 (5 bases). The CDR3 covers 13 residues. CDR1 SGHAT and CDR2 FQNNGV come from the germline V gene. The V end was cut by 3 bases, the J end by 7 bases, with 7 bases between. The DNA for the CDR3 is TGTGCCAGCAGCTTCCGACAGAATTCACCCCTCCACTTT. Residues: CASSFRQNSPLHF.